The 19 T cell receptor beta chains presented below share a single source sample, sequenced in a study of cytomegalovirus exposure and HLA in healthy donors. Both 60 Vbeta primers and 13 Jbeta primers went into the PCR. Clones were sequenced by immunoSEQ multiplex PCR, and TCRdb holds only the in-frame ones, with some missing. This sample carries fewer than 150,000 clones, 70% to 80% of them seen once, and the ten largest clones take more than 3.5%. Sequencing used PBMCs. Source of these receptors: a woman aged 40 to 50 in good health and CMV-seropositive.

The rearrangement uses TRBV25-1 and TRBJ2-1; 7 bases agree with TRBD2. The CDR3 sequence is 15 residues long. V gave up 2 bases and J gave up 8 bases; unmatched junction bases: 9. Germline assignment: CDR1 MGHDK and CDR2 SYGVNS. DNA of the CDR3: TGTGCCAGCAGTGAAATTGCGGGAGTCGGCGATGAGCAGTTCTTC. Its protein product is CASSEIAGVGDEQFF.

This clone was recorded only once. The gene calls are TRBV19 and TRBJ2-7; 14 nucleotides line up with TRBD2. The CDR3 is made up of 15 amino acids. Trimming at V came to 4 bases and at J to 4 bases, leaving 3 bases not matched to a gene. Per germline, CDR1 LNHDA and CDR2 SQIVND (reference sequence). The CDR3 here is CASSTGTSGSYEQYF. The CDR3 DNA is TGTGCCAGTAGTACGGGGACTAGCGGGAGTTACGAGCAGTACTTC.

The CDR3, as DNA: TGTGCCACCGGCTGGGGCAGGGAATATCAGCCCCAGCATTTT. Its protein is CATGWGREYQPQHF. The genes are TRBV10-3 and TRBJ1-5; weak D call: TRBD1 (5 bases). Germline CDR1 is ENHRY and CDR2 is SYGVKD. The CDR3 loop spans 14 amino acids. V lost 10 bases and J lost 5, with 18 bases in between.

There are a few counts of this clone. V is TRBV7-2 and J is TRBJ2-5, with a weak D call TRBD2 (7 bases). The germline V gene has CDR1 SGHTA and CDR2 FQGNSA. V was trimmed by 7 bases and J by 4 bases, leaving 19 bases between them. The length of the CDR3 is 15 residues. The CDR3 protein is CASTQSRGAGETQYF. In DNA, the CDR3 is TGTGCCAGCACCCAATCCCGGGGGGCCGGAGAGACCCAGTACTTC.

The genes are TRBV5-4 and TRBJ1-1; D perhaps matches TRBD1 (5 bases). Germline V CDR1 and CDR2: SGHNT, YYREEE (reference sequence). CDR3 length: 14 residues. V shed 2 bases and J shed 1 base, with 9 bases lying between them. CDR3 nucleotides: TGTGCCAGCAGCTTTGGAGACAGGAACACTGAAGCTTTCTTT. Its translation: CASSFGDRNTEAFF.

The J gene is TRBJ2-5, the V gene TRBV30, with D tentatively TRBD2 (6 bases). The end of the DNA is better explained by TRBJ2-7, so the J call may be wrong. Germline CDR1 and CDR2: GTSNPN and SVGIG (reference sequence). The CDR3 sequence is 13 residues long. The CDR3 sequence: CAWSVFRGYEQYF. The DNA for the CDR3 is TGTGCCTGGAGTGTGTTTCGGGGGTACGAGCAGTACTTC.

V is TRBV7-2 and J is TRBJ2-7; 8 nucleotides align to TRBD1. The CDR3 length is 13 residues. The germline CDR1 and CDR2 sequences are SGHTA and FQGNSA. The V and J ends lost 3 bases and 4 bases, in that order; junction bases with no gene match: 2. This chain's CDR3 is CASSFTGGYEQYF. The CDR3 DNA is TGTGCCAGCAGCTTTACAGGGGGGTACGAGCAGTACTTC.

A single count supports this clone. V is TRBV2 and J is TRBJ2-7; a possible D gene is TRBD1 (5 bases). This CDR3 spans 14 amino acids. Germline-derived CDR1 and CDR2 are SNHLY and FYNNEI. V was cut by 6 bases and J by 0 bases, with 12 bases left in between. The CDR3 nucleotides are TGTGCCAGCAGGTTGACAGATAACTCCTACGAGCAGTACTTC. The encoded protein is CASRLTDNSYEQYF. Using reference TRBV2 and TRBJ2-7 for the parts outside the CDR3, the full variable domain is EPEVTQTPSHQVTQMGQEVILRCVPISNHLYFYWYRQILGQKVEFLVSFYNNEISEKSEIFDDQFSVERPDGSNFTLKIRSTKLEDSAMYFCASRLTDNSYEQYFGPGTRLTVT.

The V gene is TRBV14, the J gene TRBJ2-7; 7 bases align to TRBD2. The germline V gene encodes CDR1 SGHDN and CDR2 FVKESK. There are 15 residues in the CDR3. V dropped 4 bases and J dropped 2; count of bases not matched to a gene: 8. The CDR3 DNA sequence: TGTGCCAGCAGCCGTCAGGGACTAACTACCTACGAGCAGTACTTC. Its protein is CASSRQGLTTYEQYF.

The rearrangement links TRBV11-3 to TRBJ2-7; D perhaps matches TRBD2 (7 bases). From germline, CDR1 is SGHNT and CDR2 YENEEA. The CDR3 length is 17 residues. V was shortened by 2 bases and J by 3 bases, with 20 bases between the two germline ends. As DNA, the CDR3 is TGTGCCAGCAGCTTACGAGGGGGGACTACCGACAACTACGAGCAGTACTTC. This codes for CASSLRGGTTDNYEQYF. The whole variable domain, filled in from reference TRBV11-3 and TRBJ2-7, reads EAGVVQSPRYKIIEKKQPVAFWCNPISGHNTLYWYLQNLGQGPELLIRYENEEAVDDSQLPKDRFSAERLKGVDSTLKIQPAELGDSAVYLCASSLRGGTTDNYEQYFGPGTRLTVT.

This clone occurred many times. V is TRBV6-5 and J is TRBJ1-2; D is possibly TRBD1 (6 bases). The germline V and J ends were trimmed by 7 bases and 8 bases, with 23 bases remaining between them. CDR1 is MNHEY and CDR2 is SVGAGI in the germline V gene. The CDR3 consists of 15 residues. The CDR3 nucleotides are TGTGCCAGCACCCAGGCCAACCCAGGGGCGCGCGGCTACACCTTC. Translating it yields CASTQANPGARGYTF.

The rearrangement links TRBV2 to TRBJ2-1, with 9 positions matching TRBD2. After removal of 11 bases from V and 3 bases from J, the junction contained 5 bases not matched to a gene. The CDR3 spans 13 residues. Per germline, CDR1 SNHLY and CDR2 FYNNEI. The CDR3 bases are TGTGCCGGCCATAGCGGGGGCTACAATGAGCAGTTCTTC. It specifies CAGHSGGYNEQFF.

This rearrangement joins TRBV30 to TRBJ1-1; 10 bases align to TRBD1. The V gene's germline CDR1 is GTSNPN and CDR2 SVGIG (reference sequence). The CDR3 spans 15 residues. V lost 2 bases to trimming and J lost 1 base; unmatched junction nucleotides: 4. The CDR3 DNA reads TGTGCCTGGAGTCCCTGGGACAGGGGGAACACTGAAGCTTTCTTT. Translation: CAWSPWDRGNTEAFF.

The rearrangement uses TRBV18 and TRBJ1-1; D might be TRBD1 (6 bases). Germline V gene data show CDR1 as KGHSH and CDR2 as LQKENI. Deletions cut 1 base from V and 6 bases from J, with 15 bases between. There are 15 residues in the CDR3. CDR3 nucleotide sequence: TGTGCCAGCTCACCACGAGGCAGGGGATACGCTGAAGCTTTCTTT. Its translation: CASSPRGRGYAEAFF.

This CDR3 reads CASRSNLAKNIQYF. The CDR3 nucleotides are TGTGCCAGCAGGTCTAATTTAGCCAAAAACATTCAGTACTTC. This chain connects TRBV27 to TRBJ2-4; D uncertain. Germline-derived CDR1 and CDR2 are MNHEY and SMNVEV (reference sequence). The CDR3 consists of 14 residues. The ends were cut back, 6 bases at V and 0 bases at J, with 9 bases in the middle.

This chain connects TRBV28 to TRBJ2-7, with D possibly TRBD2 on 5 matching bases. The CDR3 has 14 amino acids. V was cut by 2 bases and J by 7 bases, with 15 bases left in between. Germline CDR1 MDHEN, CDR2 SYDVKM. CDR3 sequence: CASSLPADYREQYF. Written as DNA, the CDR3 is TGTGCCAGCAGTTTACCTGCTGACTACCGTGAGCAGTACTTC.

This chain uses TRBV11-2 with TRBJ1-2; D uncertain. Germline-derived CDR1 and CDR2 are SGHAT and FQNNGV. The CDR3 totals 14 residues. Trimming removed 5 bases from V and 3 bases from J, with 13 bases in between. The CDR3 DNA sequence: TGTGCCAGCAGCGCGGGGTACACTTACTATGGCTACACCTTC. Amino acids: CASSAGYTYYGYTF.

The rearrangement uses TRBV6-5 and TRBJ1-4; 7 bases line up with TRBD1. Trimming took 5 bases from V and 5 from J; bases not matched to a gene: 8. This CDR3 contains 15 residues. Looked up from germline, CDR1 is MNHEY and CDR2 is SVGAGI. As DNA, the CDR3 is TGTGCCAGCAGTAATCGGGGGACAGAGAATGAAAAACTGTTTTTT. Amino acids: CASSNRGTENEKLFF.

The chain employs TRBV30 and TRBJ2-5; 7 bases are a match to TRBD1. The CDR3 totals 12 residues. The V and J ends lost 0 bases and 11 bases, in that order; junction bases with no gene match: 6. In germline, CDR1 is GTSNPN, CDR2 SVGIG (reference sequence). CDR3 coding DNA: TGTGCCTGGAGTGTACCGACAGGGAAGCAGTACTTC. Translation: CAWSVPTGKQYF.